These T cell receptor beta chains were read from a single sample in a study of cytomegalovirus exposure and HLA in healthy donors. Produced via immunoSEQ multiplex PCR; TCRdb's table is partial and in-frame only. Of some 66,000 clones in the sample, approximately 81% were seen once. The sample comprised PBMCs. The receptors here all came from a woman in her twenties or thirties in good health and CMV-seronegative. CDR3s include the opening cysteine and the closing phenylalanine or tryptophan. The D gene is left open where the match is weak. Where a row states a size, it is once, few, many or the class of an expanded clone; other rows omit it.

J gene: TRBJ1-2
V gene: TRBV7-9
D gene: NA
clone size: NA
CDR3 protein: CASSSGEGTYYGYTF
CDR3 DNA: TGTGCCAGCAGCTCGGGTGAGGGAACCTACTATGGCTACACCTTC

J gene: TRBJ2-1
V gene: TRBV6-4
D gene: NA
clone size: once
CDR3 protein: CASSQDRYNEQFF
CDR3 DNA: TGTGCCAGCAGTCAAGACAGGTACAATGAGCAGTTCTTC

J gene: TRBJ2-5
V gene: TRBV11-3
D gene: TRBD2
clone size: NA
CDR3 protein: CASTRTREKETQYF
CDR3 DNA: TGTGCCAGCACTAGGACTAGGGAAAAAGAGACCCAGTACTTC

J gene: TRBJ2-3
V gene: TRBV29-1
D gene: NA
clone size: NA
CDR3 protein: CSGGSDTQYF
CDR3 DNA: TGCAGCGGAGGTTCAGATACGCAGTATTTT

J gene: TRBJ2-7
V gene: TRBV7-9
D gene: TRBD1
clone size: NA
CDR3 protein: CASSSTGATYEQYF
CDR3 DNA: TGTGCCAGCAGCTCGACAGGGGCCACCTACGAGCAGTACTTC

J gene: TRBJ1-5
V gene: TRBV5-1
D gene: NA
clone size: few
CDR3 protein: CASSLGSTDQPQHF
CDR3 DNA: TGCGCCAGCAGCCTTGGTAGCACTGATCAGCCCCAGCATTTT

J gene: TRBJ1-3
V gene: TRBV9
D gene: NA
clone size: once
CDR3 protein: CASSVEGTPANTIYF
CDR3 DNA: TGTGCCAGCAGCGTAGAGGGGACACCGGCTAACACCATATATTTT

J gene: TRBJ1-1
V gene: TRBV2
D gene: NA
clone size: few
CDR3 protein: CASSGRGAMNTEAFF
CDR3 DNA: TGTGCCAGCAGCGGCCGGGGGGCCATGAACACTGAAGCTTTCTTT

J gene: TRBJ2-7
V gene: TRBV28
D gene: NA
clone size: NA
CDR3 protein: CASSFRGAVEQYF
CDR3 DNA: TGTGCCAGCAGTTTCCGGGGGGCTGTCGAGCAGTACTTC

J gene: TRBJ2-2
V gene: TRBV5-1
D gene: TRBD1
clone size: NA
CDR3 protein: CASGGQANTGELFF
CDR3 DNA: TGCGCCAGCGGGGGACAGGCGAACACCGGGGAGCTGTTTTTT

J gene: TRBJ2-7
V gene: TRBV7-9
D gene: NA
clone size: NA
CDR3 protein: CSSSFQGNSYEQYF
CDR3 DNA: TGTTCCAGCAGCTTCCAGGGTAACTCCTACGAGCAGTACTTC

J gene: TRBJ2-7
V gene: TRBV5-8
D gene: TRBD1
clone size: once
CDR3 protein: CASSRTGFSYEQYF
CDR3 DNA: TGTGCCAGCAGTCGGACAGGGTTCTCCTACGAGCAGTACTTC

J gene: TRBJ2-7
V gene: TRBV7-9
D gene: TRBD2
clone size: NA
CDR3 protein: CASSSGTSGSYEQYF
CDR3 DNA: TGTGCCAGCAGCTCCGGGACTAGCGGTTCCTACGAGCAGTACTTC

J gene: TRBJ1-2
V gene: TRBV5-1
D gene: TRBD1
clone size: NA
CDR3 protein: CASRPSGTDYGYTF
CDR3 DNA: TGCGCCAGCAGACCATCCGGGACAGACTATGGCTACACCTTC

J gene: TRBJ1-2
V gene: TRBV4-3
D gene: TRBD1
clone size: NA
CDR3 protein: CASSQDSGTAEAGYTF
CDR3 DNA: TGCGCCAGCAGCCAAGATTCTGGGACAGCGGAAGCTGGCTACACCTTC

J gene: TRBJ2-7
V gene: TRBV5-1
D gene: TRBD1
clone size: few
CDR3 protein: CASSLGQGSYEQYF
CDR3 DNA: TGCGCCAGCAGCTTGGGACAGGGCTCCTACGAGCAGTACTTC

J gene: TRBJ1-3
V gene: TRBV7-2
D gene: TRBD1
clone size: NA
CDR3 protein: CASSFGQGFAGNTIYF
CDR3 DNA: TGTGCCAGCAGCTTTGGACAGGGATTCGCTGGAAACACCATATATTTT

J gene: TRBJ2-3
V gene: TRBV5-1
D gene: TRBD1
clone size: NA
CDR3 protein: CASSLQGQGLADTQYF
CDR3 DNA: TGCGCCAGCAGCTTGCAGGGACAGGGGTTGGCAGATACGCAGTATTTT

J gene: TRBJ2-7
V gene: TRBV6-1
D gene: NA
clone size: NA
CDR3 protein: CASSEPAYEQYF
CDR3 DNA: TGTGCCAGCAGTGAGCCAGCCTACGAGCAGTACTTC

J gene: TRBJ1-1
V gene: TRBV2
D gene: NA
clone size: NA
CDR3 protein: CASSDPSQDSLTFF
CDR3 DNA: TGTGCCAGCAGTGATCCGTCGCAGGACTCACTGACTTTCTTT

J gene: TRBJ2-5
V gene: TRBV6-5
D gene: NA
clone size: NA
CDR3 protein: CATLTEEETQYF
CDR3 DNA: TGTGCCACCTTAACAGAAGAAGAGACCCAGTACTTC

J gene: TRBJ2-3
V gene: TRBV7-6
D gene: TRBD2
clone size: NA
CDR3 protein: CASSFLLAGLGSDTQYF
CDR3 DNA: TGTGCCAGCAGCTTCCTACTAGCGGGGCTGGGGTCAGATACGCAGTATTTT

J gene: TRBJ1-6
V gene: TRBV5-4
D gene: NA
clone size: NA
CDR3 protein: CASSWGTSGRNSPLHF
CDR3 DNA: TGTGCCAGCAGCTGGGGGACATCCGGACGGAATTCACCCCTCCACTTT

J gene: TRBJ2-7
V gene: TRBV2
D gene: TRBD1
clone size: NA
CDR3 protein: CASSENRGLREQYF
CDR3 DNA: TGTGCCAGCAGTGAAAACAGGGGTTTGCGGGAGCAGTACTTC

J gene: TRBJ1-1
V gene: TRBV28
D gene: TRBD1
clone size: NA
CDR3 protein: CASSPGTGVNTEAFF
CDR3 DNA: TGTGCCAGCAGTCCGGGGACAGGGGTGAACACTGAAGCTTTCTTT

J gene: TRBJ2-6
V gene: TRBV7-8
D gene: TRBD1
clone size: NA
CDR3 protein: CASSSPTGGAGANVLTF
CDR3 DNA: TGTGCCAGCAGCTCACCCACAGGGGGCGCCGGGGCCAACGTCCTGACTTTC

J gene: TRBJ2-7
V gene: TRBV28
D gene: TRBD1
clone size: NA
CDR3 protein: CASSLLGQNSYEQYF
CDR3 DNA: TGTGCCAGCAGTTTACTGGGACAGAACTCCTACGAGCAGTACTTC

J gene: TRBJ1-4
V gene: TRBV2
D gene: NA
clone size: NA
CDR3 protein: CASSASLVGEKLFF
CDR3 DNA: TGTGCCAGCAGTGCTAGCCTCGTAGGTGAAAAACTGTTTTTT

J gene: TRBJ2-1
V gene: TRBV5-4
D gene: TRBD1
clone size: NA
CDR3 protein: CASSLSGQEKVQFF
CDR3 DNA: TGTGCCAGCAGCTTGTCGGGACAGGAGAAAGTGCAGTTCTTC

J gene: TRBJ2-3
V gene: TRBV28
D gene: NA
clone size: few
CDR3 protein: CASSPEGQPDTQYF
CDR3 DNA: TGTGCCAGCAGTCCGGAGGGGCAGCCAGATACGCAGTATTTT

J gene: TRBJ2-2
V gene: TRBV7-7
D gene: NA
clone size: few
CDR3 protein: CASSLSHSGPGELFF
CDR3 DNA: TGTGCTAGCAGCTTATCACATTCTGGGCCCGGGGAGCTGTTTTTT

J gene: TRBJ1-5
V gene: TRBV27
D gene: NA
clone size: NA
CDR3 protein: CASSLSGDFQPQHF
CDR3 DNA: TGTGCCAGCAGTTTATCAGGGGATTTTCAGCCCCAGCATTTT

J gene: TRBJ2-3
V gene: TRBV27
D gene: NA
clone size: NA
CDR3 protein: CASRTRGTDTQYF
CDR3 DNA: TGTGCCAGCAGGACTAGAGGCACAGATACGCAGTATTTT

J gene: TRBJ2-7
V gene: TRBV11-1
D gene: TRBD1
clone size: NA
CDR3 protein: CASAGGTGGYEQYF
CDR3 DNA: TGTGCCAGCGCCGGGGGGACAGGGGGATACGAGCAGTACTTC

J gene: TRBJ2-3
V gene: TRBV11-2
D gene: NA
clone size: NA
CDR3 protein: CATRGAASTDTQYF
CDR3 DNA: TGTGCCACCCGGGGGGCCGCTAGCACAGATACGCAGTATTTT

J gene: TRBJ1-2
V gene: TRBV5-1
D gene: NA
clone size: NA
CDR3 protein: CASSPTYSLANYGYTF
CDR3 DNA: TGCGCCAGCAGCCCCACATACAGTCTTGCTAACTATGGCTACACCTTC

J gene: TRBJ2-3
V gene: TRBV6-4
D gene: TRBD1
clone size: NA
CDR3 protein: CASSDRGDSFGHTQYF
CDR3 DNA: TGTGCCAGCAGTGACAGAGGGGACAGTTTCGGACATACGCAGTATTTT

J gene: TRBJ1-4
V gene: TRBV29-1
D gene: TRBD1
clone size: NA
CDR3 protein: CSVPSGQSTNEKLFF
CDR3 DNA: TGCAGCGTACCCTCGGGACAGTCAACTAATGAAAAACTGTTTTTT

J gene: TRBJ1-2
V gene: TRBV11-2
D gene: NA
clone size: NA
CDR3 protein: CASSLTRQSYGYTF
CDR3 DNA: TGTGCCAGCAGCCTTACCCGACAGTCCTATGGCTACACCTTC

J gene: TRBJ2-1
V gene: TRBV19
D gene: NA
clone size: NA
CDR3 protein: CASSISQGGYNEQFF
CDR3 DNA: TGTGCCAGTAGTATCTCCCAGGGGGGTTACAATGAGCAGTTCTTC

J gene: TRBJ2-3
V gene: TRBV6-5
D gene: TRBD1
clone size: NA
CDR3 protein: CASSTTGGWADTQYF
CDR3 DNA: TGTGCCAGCAGTACGACAGGGGGCTGGGCAGATACGCAGTATTTT

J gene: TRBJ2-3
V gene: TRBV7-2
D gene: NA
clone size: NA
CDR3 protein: CASSLVLTSTDTQYF
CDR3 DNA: TGTGCCAGCAGCTTAGTACTTACTAGCACAGATACGCAGTATTTT

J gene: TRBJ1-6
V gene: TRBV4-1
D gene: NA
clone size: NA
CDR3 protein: CASSQDQGHNSPLHF
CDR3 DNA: TGCGCCAGCAGCCAAGATCAGGGGCACAATTCACCCCTCCACTTT

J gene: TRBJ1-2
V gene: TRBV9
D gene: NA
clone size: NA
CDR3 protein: CASSKRQVDGYTF
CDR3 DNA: TGTGCCAGCAGCAAAAGACAGGTCGATGGCTACACCTTC

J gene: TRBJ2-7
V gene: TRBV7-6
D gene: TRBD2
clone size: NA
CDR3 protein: CASSPSGGGYEQYF
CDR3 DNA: TGTGCCAGCAGCCCCAGCGGGGGGGGGTACGAGCAGTACTTC

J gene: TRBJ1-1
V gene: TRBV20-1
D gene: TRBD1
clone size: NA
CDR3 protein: CSARGTDEAFF
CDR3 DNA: TGCAGTGCTAGGGGGACAGATGAAGCTTTCTTT

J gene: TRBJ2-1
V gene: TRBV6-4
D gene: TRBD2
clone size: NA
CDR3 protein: CASSDSAGAPHNEQFF
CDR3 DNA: TGTGCCAGCAGTGACTCAGCGGGGGCCCCACACAATGAGCAGTTCTTC

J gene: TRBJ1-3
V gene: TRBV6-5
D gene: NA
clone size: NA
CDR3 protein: CASIGPGPSGNTIYF
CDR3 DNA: TGTGCCAGCATTGGTCCAGGGCCCTCTGGAAACACCATATATTTT